The rows below give T cell receptor beta chains drawn from one sample of a study of blood T cell repertoires in COVID-19. Repertoires were generated with immunoSEQ multiplex PCR, while TCRdb's copy carries only in-frame clones and drops some. The data show just under 60,000 clones, about 88% seen once. The specimen was peripheral blood. These receptors were obtained from a human donor with active COVID-19. The donor label of this sample is uncertain. Both conserved end residues are part of each CDR3. Each record gives: CDR3 length, V gene, J gene, clone size, D gene, CDR3 DNA, CDR3 protein. The D gene is left open where the match is weak. A clone size is listed for some rows: how often the clone was seen (once, few, many), or a class if it is expanded.

CDR3 length: 15
V gene: TRBV3-1/TRBV3-2
J gene: TRBJ2-7
clone size: .
D gene: .
CDR3 DNA: TGTGCCAGCAGCCAAGACTTTTACTACCCGGGCGAGCAGTACTTC
CDR3 protein: CASSQDFYYPGEQYF

CDR3 length: 13
V gene: TRBV7-3
J gene: TRBJ1-1
clone size: once
D gene: TRBD1
CDR3 DNA: TGTGCCAGCAGCTTACAGGGGGGCGCTGAAGCTTTCTTT
CDR3 protein: CASSLQGGAEAFF

CDR3 length: 12
V gene: TRBV6-6
J gene: TRBJ2-1
clone size: .
D gene: .
CDR3 DNA: TGTGCCAGCAGTTACTCGAGGTATGAGCAGTTCTTC
CDR3 protein: CASSYSRYEQFF

CDR3 length: 14
V gene: TRBV29-1
J gene: TRBJ2-7
clone size: .
D gene: .
CDR3 DNA: TGCAGCGTTGCCCCCACGGGGGTCTCCTACGAGCAGTACTTC
CDR3 protein: CSVAPTGVSYEQYF

CDR3 length: 14
V gene: TRBV7-9
J gene: TRBJ1-1
clone size: .
D gene: TRBD1
CDR3 DNA: TGTGCCAGCAGCTCGCGACAGGGGAGCACTGAAGCTTTCTTT
CDR3 protein: CASSSRQGSTEAFF

CDR3 length: 15
V gene: TRBV6-5
J gene: TRBJ2-1
clone size: .
D gene: .
CDR3 DNA: TGTGCCAGCAGTTACTCGGGGGGGCTTTACAATGAGCAGTTCTTC
CDR3 protein: CASSYSGGLYNEQFF

CDR3 length: 16
V gene: TRBV2
J gene: TRBJ2-1
clone size: .
D gene: .
CDR3 DNA: TGTGCCAGCAGTGAAGGGGGCGGGACCCTCTACAATGAGCAGTTCTTC
CDR3 protein: CASSEGGGTLYNEQFF

CDR3 length: 13
V gene: TRBV12-3/TRBV12-4
J gene: TRBJ2-7
clone size: .
D gene: .
CDR3 DNA: TGTGCCAGCAGCGACACACCGACCTACGAGCAGTACTTC
CDR3 protein: CASSDTPTYEQYF

CDR3 length: 17
V gene: TRBV21-1
J gene: TRBJ2-2
clone size: .
D gene: .
CDR3 DNA: TGTGCCAGCAGCAGAATACCGACTAGACGGGTATCCGGGGAGCTGTTTTTT
CDR3 protein: CASSRIPTRRVSGELFF

CDR3 length: 12
V gene: TRBV24-1
J gene: TRBJ2-3
clone size: few
D gene: .
CDR3 DNA: TGTGCCACCAGTGGAGACACAGATACGCAGTATTTT
CDR3 protein: CATSGDTDTQYF

CDR3 length: 15
V gene: TRBV14
J gene: TRBJ2-4
clone size: .
D gene: .
CDR3 DNA: TGTGCCAGCAGCGAGATCGACAGCCGTAAAAACATTCAGTACTTC
CDR3 protein: CASSEIDSRKNIQYF

CDR3 length: 11
V gene: TRBV2
J gene: TRBJ2-4
clone size: .
D gene: .
CDR3 DNA: TGTGCCACCTCCCTGTCGGGGGACGGGCACTTC
CDR3 protein: CATSLSGDGHF

CDR3 length: 14
V gene: TRBV7-2
J gene: TRBJ2-5
clone size: .
D gene: .
CDR3 DNA: TGTGCCAGCAGCTTAATCGCAGGGCAAGAGACCCAGTACTTC
CDR3 protein: CASSLIAGQETQYF

CDR3 length: 15
V gene: TRBV18
J gene: TRBJ1-5
clone size: .
D gene: TRBD1
CDR3 DNA: TGTGCCAGCTCACCTCGGGACAGTAGCAATCAGCCCCAGCATTTT
CDR3 protein: CASSPRDSSNQPQHF

CDR3 length: 14
V gene: TRBV19
J gene: TRBJ2-5
clone size: .
D gene: TRBD1
CDR3 DNA: TGTGCCAGTAGTTCAGGACAGGTCGGAAAGACCCAGTACTTC
CDR3 protein: CASSSGQVGKTQYF

CDR3 length: 14
V gene: TRBV10-3
J gene: TRBJ2-5
clone size: .
D gene: .
CDR3 DNA: TGTGCCATCTATTCGCGGTGGAGGGAAGAGACCCAGTACTTC
CDR3 protein: CAIYSRWREETQYF

CDR3 length: 17
V gene: TRBV7-6
J gene: TRBJ2-5
clone size: .
D gene: .
CDR3 DNA: TGTGCCAGCAGCTTAGCCTCCGGACATACTATCCAAGAGACCCAGTACTTC
CDR3 protein: CASSLASGHTIQETQYF

CDR3 length: 13
V gene: TRBV18
J gene: TRBJ1-2
clone size: .
D gene: TRBD1
CDR3 DNA: TGTGCCAGCTCCCCAGGGGGCCCCTATGGCTACACCTTC
CDR3 protein: CASSPGGPYGYTF

CDR3 length: 12
V gene: TRBV11-3
J gene: TRBJ1-2
clone size: .
D gene: .
CDR3 DNA: TGTGCCAGCAGCTCCAGGAACTATGGCTACACCTTC
CDR3 protein: CASSSRNYGYTF

CDR3 length: 13
V gene: TRBV19
J gene: TRBJ2-1
clone size: .
D gene: .
CDR3 DNA: TGTGCCAGTAGTATTTCCGCTGGGGGGGAGCAGTTCTTC
CDR3 protein: CASSISAGGEQFF

CDR3 length: 15
V gene: TRBV2
J gene: TRBJ2-5
clone size: .
D gene: .
CDR3 DNA: TGTGCCAGCAGTGAGCGTCCAGGACTACAAGAGACCCAGTACTTC
CDR3 protein: CASSERPGLQETQYF

CDR3 length: 11
V gene: TRBV2
J gene: TRBJ1-4
clone size: .
D gene: .
CDR3 DNA: TGTGCCAGCACATACTCTGAAAAACTGTTTTTT
CDR3 protein: CASTYSEKLFF

CDR3 length: 13
V gene: TRBV7-6
J gene: TRBJ2-1
clone size: .
D gene: .
CDR3 DNA: TGTGCCAGCAGCTTAGGGCGGAACAATGAGCAGTTCTTC
CDR3 protein: CASSLGRNNEQFF

CDR3 length: 14
V gene: TRBV2
J gene: TRBJ2-3
clone size: .
D gene: .
CDR3 DNA: TGTGCCAGCAGTGAGAGTTGGGGCAGTGATACGCAGTATTTT
CDR3 protein: CASSESWGSDTQYF

CDR3 length: 15
V gene: TRBV18
J gene: TRBJ2-1
clone size: .
D gene: .
CDR3 DNA: TGTGCCAGCTCACCATCTTACGGGACTGACAATGAGCAGTTCTTC
CDR3 protein: CASSPSYGTDNEQFF

CDR3 length: 18
V gene: TRBV15
J gene: TRBJ1-2
clone size: .
D gene: .
CDR3 DNA: TGTGCCACCAGCGGGCCTGTACGAGGGCTCGGAGTTTCATATGGCTACACCTTC
CDR3 protein: CATSGPVRGLGVSYGYTF

CDR3 length: 16
V gene: TRBV7-6
J gene: TRBJ2-5
clone size: .
D gene: .
CDR3 DNA: TGTGCCAGCAGCCGAGTACAGGGCCCCTCCCAAGAGACCCAGTACTTC
CDR3 protein: CASSRVQGPSQETQYF

CDR3 length: 18
V gene: TRBV27
J gene: TRBJ1-6
clone size: .
D gene: TRBD1
CDR3 DNA: TGTGCCAGCAGTTTCGCAGTTGGTGGACAGGGGTTTAATTCACCCCTCCACTTT
CDR3 protein: CASSFAVGGQGFNSPLHF

CDR3 length: 15
V gene: TRBV6-2/TRBV6-3
J gene: TRBJ1-5
clone size: .
D gene: TRBD1
CDR3 DNA: TGTGCCAGCAGCCCCAGACCACAGGGGGGTCAGCCCCAGCATTTT
CDR3 protein: CASSPRPQGGQPQHF

CDR3 length: 18
V gene: TRBV7-2
J gene: TRBJ1-2
clone size: .
D gene: TRBD1
CDR3 DNA: TGTGCCAGCAAATTAGGAGGCAAGCGACAGGGGTTTAGTTATGGCTACACCTTC
CDR3 protein: CASKLGGKRQGFSYGYTF

CDR3 length: 12
V gene: TRBV6-5
J gene: TRBJ2-7
clone size: once
D gene: .
CDR3 DNA: TGTGCCAGCAGGGACAGCCGCTACGAGCAGTACTTC
CDR3 protein: CASRDSRYEQYF

CDR3 length: 11
V gene: TRBV12-3/TRBV12-4
J gene: TRBJ1-3
clone size: .
D gene: .
CDR3 DNA: TGTGCCAGCAGTCGTGGAAACACCATATATTTT
CDR3 protein: CASSRGNTIYF

CDR3 length: 14
V gene: TRBV6-5
J gene: TRBJ2-7
clone size: .
D gene: .
CDR3 DNA: TGTGCCAGCAGTTACCGCTATTCATCCTACGAGCAGTACTTC
CDR3 protein: CASSYRYSSYEQYF

CDR3 length: 14
V gene: TRBV30
J gene: TRBJ1-5
clone size: once
D gene: .
CDR3 DNA: TGTGCCTGGACCCTAGACGGAGACAATCAGCCCCAGCATTTT
CDR3 protein: CAWTLDGDNQPQHF

CDR3 length: 14
V gene: TRBV13
J gene: TRBJ2-5
clone size: .
D gene: .
CDR3 DNA: TGTGCCAGCAGCTTGACTGGGAGCGGAGAGACCCAGTACTTC
CDR3 protein: CASSLTGSGETQYF

CDR3 length: 15
V gene: TRBV7-3
J gene: TRBJ1-3
clone size: .
D gene: TRBD1
CDR3 DNA: TGTGCCAGCAGCTTAACGGGGACAGTCGGAAACACCATATATTTT
CDR3 protein: CASSLTGTVGNTIYF

CDR3 length: 16
V gene: TRBV7-8
J gene: TRBJ2-5
clone size: .
D gene: TRBD1
CDR3 DNA: TGTGCCAGCAGCGGGAGGGGACAGGGGTCTTTAGAGACCCAGTACTTC
CDR3 protein: CASSGRGQGSLETQYF

CDR3 length: 12
V gene: TRBV5-1
J gene: TRBJ2-3
clone size: .
D gene: .
CDR3 DNA: TGCGCCAGCAGTACGGACATGAAGGCGCAGTATTTT
CDR3 protein: CASSTDMKAQYF

CDR3 length: 16
V gene: TRBV4-1
J gene: TRBJ2-7
clone size: .
D gene: TRBD2
CDR3 DNA: TGCGCCAGCAGCCAGGAGACCGGGACTAGGCCGCCTGGGCAGTACTTC
CDR3 protein: CASSQETGTRPPGQYF

CDR3 length: 14
V gene: TRBV6-5
J gene: TRBJ1-1
clone size: .
D gene: .
CDR3 DNA: TGTGCCAGCAGTTTTACAGAGACGAACACTGAAGCTTTCTTT
CDR3 protein: CASSFTETNTEAFF

CDR3 length: 12
V gene: TRBV10-1
J gene: TRBJ2-3
clone size: .
D gene: .
CDR3 DNA: TGCGCCAGCAGTGATTCAGGAATTACGCAGTATTTT
CDR3 protein: CASSDSGITQYF